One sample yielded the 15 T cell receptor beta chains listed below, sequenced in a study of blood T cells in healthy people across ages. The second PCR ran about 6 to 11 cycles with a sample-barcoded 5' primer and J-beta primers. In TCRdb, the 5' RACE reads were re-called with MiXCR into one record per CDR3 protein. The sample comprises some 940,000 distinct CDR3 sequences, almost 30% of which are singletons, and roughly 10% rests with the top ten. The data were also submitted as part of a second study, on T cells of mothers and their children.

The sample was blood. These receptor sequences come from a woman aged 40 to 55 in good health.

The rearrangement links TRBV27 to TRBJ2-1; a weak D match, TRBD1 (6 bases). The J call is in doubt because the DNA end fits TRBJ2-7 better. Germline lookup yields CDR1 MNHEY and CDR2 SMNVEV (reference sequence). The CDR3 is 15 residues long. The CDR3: CASSSADSLLNEQYF. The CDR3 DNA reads TGTGCCAGCAGTTCCGCGGACAGCCTCCTCAATGAGCAGTACTTC.

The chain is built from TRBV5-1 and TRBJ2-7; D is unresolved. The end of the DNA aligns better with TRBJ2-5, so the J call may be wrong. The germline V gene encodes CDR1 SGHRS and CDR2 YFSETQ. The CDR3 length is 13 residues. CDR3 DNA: TGCGCCAGCAGCTTGCCCGCTGTAGAGACCCAGTACTTC. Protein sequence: CASSLPAVETQYF.

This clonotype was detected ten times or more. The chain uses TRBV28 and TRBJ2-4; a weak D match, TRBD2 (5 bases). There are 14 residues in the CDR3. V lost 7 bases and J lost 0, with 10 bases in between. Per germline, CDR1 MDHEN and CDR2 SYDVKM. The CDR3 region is CASISGGAKNIQYF. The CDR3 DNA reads TGTGCCAGCATCTCCGGAGGAGCCAAAAACATTCAGTACTTC.

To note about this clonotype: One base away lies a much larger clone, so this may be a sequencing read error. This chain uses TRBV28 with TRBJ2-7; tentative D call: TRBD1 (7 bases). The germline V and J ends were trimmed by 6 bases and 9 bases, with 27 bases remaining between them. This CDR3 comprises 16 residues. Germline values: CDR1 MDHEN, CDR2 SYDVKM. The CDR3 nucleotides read TGTGCCAGCAGCCTAAGGTTCACAGGGGCACTGGGAGGGCAGTACTTC. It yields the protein CASSLRFTGALGGQYF. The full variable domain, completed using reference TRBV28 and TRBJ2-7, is DVKVTQSSRYLVKRTGEKVFLECVQDMDHENMFWYRQDPGLGLRLIYFSYDVKMKEKGDIPEGYSVSREKKERFSLILESASTNQTSMYLCASSLRFTGALGGQYFGPGTRLTVT.

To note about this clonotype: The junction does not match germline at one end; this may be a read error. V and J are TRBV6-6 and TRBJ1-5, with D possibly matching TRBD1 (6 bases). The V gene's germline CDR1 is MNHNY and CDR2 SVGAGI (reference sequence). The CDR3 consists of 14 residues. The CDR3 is CASNRAGSNRPQHF. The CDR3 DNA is TGTGCCAGCAACAGGGCAGGGTCCAATCGGCCCCAGCATTTT.

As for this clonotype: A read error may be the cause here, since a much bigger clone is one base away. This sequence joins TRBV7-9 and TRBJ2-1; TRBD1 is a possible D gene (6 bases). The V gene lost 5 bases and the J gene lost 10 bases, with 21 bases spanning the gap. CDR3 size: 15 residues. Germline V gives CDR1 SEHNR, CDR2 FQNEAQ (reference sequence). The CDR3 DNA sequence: TGTGCCAGCAGCGCAGGGTCCGGGACACGATACGAGCAGTTCTTC. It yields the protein CASSAGSGTRYEQFF.

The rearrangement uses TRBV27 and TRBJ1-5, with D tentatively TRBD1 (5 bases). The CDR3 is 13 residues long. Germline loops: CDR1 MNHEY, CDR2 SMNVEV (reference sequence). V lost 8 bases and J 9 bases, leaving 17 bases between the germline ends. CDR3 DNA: TGTGCCAGCTCGGCGGCAGGGTATCGGCCCCAGCATTTT. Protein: CASSAAGYRPQHF.

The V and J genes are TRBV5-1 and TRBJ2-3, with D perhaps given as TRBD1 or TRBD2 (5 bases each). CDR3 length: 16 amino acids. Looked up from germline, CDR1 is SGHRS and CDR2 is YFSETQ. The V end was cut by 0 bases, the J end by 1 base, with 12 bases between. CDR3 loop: CASSLEGRSGTDTQYF. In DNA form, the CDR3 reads TGCGCCAGCAGCTTGGAGGGACGGTCCGGCACAGATACGCAGTATTTT.

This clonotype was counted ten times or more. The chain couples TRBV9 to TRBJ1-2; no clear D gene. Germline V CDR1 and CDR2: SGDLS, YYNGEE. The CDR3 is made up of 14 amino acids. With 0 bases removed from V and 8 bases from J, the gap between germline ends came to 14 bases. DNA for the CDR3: TGTGCCAGCAGCGTAGGAGTACCTACGGGGGGCTACACCTTC. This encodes CASSVGVPTGGYTF.

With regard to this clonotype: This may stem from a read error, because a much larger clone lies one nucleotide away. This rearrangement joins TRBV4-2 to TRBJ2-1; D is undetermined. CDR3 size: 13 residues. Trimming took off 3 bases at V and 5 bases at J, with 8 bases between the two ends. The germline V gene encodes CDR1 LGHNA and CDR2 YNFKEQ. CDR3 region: CASSQFRDNEQFF. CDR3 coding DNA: TGTGCCAGCAGCCAGTTCCGGGACAATGAGCAGTTCTTC.

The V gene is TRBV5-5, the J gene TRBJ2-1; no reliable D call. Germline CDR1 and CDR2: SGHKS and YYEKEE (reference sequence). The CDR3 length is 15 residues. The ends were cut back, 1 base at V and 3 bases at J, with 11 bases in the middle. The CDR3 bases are TGTGCCAGCAGCTTGAGACCATCCAACTACAATGAGCAGTTCTTC. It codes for CASSLRPSNYNEQFF.

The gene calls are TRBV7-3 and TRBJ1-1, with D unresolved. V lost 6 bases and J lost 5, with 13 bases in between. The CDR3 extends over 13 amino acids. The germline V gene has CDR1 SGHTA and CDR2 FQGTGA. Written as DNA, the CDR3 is TGTGCCAGCAGTCTTCGGAGCAGGACTGAAGCTTTCTTT. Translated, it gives CASSLRSRTEAFF.

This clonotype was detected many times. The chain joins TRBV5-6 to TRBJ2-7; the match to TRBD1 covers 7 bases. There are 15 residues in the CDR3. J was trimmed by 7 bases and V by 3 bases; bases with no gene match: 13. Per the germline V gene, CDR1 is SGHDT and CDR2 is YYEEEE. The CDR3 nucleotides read TGTGCCAGCAGCTCTTACGACAGGGCGAGGTATGAGCAGTACTTC. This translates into CASSSYDRARYEQYF.

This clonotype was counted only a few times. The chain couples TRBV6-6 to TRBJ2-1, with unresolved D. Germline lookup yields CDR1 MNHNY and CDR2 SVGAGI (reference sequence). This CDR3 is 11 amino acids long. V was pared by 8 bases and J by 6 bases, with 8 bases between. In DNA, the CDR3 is TGTGCCAGCTCCCCTAGCAATGAGCAGTTCTTC. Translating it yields CASSPSNEQFF.

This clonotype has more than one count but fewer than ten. In nucleotides, the CDR3 is TGCAGCGCCGGTGGGGGCGAAAAACTGTTTTTT. Protein product: CSAGGGEKLFF. V and J are TRBV29-1 and TRBJ1-4; possibly TRBD1 for D (6 bases). This CDR3 has 11 amino acids. Trimming shortened V by 7 bases and J by 8 bases, and 11 bases separated the two germline ends. In germline, CDR1 is SQVTM, CDR2 ANQGSEA.